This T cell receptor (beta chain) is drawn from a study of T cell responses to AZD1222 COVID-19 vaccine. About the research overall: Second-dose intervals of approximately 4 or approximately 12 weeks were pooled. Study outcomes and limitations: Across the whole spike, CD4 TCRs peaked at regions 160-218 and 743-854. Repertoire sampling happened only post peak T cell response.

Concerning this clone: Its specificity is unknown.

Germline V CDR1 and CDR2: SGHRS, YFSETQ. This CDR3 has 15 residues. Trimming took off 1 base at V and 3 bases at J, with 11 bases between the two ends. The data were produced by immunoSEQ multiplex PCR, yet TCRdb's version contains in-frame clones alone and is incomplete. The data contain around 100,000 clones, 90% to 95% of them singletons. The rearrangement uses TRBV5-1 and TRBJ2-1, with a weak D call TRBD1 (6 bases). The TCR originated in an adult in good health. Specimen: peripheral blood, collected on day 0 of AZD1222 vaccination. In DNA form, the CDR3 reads TGCGCCAGCAGCTTGCCGGACAGCCTCTACAATGAGCAGTTCTTC. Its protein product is CASSLPDSLYNEQFF.